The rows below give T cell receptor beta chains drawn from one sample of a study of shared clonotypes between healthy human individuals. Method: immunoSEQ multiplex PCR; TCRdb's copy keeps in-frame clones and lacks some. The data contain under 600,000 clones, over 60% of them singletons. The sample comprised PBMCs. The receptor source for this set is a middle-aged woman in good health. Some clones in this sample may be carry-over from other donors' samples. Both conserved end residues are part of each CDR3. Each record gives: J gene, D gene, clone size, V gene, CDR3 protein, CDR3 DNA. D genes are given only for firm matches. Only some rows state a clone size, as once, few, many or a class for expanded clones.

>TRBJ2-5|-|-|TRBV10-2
CASSGNGETQYF
TGCGCCAGCAGCGGGAATGGGGAGACCCAGTACTTC
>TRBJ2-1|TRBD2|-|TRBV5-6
CASSRGLAGGMALRFF
TGTGCCAGCAGCCGGGGACTAGCGGGAGGGATGGCCCTCCGGTTCTTC
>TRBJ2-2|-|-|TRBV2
CASIGTTNAGELFF
TGTGCCAGCATAGGGACGACCAACGCCGGGGAGCTGTTTTTT
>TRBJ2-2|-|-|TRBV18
CASSYTRSGELFF
TGTGCCAGCTCGTACACTAGGTCCGGGGAGCTGTTTTTT
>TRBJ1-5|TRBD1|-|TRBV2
CASSERDRVGQPQHF
TGTGCCAGCAGTGAAAGGGACAGGGTGGGGCAGCCCCAGCATTTT
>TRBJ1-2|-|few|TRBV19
CASSRTLVNYGYTF
TGTGCCAGTAGTCGCACACTTGTTAACTATGGCTACACCTTC
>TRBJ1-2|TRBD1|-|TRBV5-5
CASSHGQGTGGYTF
TGTGCCAGCAGCCACGGACAGGGAACCGGTGGCTACACCTTC
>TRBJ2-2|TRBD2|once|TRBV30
CAYPTSGGPTGELFF
TGTGCCTACCCGACTAGCGGGGGCCCTACCGGGGAGCTGTTTTTT
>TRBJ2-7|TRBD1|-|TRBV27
CASSLYPDRGGEQYF
TGTGCCAGCAGTTTATATCCGGACAGGGGCGGGGAGCAGTACTTC
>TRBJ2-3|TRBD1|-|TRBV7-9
CASNSQGADTQYF
TGTGCCAGCAATAGTCAGGGGGCGGATACGCAGTATTTT
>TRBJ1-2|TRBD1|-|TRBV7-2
CASSRPTGDNYGYTF
TGTGCCAGCAGCCGCCCAACAGGGGACAACTATGGCTACACCTTC
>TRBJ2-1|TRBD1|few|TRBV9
CASSPGTGPYNEQFF
TGTGCCAGCAGCCCTGGGACAGGGCCCTACAATGAGCAGTTCTTC
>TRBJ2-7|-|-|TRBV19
CASSIGGGGHEQYF
TGTGCCAGTAGTATAGGGGGAGGCGGCCACGAGCAGTACTTC